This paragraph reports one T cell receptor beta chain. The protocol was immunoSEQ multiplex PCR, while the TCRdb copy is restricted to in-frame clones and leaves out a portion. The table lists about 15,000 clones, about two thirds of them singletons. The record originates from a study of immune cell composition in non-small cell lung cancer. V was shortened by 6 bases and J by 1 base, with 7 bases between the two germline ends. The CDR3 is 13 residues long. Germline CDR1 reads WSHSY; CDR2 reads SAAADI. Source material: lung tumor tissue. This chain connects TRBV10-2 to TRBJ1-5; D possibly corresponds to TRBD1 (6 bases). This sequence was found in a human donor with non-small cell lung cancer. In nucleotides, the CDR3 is TGCGCCAGCAGGCAGGGGAGCAATCAGCCCCAGCATTTT. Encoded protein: CASRQGSNQPQHF.